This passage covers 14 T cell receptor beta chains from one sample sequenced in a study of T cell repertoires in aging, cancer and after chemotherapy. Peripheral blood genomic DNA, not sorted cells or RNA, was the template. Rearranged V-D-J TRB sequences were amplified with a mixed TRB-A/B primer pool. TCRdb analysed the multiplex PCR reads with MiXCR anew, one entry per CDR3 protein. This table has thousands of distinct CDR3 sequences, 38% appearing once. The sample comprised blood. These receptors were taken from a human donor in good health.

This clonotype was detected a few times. Here the CDR3 DNA reads TGTGCCAGCTGCGCCGTAACCGGGACAGGGGTCTATGGCTACACCTTC. It is translated as CASCAVTGTGVYGYTF. J is TRBJ1-2 and V is TRBV6-5; 10 bases are shared with TRBD1. CDR3 length: 16 amino acids. V lost 8 bases, J lost 4 bases, and 13 bases stayed unmatched. Germline lookup yields CDR1 MNHEY and CDR2 SVGAGI.

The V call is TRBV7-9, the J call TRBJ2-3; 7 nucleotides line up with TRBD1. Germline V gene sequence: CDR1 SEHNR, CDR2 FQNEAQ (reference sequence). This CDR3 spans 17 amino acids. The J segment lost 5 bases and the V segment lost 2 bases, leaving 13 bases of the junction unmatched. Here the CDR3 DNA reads TGTGCCAGCAGCTTATCCAGGACAGGCCCCTCACTAGATACGCAGTATTTT. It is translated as CASSLSRTGPSLDTQYF.

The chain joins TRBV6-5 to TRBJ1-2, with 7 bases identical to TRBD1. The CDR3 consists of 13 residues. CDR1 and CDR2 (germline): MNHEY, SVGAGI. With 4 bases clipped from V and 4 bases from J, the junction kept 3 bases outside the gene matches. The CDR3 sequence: CASSFGQAYGYTF. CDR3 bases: TGTGCCAGCAGTTTTGGACAGGCCTATGGCTACACCTTC.

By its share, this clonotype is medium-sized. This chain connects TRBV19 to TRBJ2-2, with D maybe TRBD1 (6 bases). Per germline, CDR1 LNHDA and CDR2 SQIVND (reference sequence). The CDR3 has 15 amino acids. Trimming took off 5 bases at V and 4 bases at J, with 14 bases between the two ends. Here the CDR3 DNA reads TGTGCCAGTAGTCCGGGACACCTGTCCACCGGGGAGCTGTTTTTT. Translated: CASSPGHLSTGELFF. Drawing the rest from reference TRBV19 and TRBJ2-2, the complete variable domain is DGGITQSPKYLFRKEGQNVTLSCEQNLNHDAMYWYRQDPGQGLRLIYYSQIVNDFQKGDIAEGYSVSREKKESFPLTVTSAQKNPTAFYLCASSPGHLSTGELFFGEGSRLTVL.

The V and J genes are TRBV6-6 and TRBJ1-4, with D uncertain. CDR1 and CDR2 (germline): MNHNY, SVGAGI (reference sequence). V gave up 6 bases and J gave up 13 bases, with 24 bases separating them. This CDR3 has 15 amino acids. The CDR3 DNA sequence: TGTGCCAGCAGCGACCTAGGGCAGGTTGAACAAATACTGTTTTTT. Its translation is CASSDLGQVEQILFF.

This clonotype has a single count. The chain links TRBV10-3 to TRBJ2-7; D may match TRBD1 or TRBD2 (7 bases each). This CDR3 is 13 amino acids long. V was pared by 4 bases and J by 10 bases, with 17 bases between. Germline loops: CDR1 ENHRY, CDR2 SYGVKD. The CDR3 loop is CAISAGEGQPQYF. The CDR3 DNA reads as TGTGCCATCAGTGCTGGGGAGGGACAGCCTCAGTACTTC.

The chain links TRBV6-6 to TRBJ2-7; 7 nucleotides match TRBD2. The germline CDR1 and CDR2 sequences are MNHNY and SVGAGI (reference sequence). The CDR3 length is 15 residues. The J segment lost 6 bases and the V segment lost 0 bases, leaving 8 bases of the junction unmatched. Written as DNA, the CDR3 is TGTGCCAGCAGTTACTCTATCGGGGGGAGTTTCGAGCAGTACTTC. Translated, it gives CASSYSIGGSFEQYF.

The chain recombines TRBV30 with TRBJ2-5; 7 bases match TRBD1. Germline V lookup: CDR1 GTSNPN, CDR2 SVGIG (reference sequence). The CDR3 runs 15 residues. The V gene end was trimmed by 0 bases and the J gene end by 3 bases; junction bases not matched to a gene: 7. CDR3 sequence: CAWSVQGTAKETQYF. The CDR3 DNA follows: TGTGCCTGGAGTGTACAGGGGACAGCCAAAGAGACCCAGTACTTC.

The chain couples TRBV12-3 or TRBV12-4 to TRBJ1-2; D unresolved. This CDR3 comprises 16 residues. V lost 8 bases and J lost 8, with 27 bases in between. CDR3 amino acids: CASSIRLEQRSGGYTF. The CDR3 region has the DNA TGTGCCAGCTCAATCCGGCTGGAGCAAAGGAGCGGCGGCTACACCTTC.

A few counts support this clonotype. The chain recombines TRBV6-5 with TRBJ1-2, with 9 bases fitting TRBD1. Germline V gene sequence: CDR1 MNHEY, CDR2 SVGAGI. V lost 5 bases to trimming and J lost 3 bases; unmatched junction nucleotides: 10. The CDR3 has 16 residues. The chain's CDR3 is CASSPVTGTGYYGYTF. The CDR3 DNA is TGTGCCAGCAGTCCCGTAACCGGGACAGGGTACTATGGCTACACCTTC.

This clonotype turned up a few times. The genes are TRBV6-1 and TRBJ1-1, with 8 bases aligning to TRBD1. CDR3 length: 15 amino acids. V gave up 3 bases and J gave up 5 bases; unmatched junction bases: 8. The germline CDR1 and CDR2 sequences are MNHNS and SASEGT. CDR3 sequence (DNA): TGTGCCAGCAGTGAGAGACAGGGGCGGTGGACTGAAGCTTTCTTT. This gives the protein CASSERQGRWTEAFF.

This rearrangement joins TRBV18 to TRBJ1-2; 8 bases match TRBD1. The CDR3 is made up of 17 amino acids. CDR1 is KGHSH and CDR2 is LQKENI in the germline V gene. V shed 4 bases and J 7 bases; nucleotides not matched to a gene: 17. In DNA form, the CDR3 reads TGTGCCAGCTCACGGCAGACAGGGGATACCGGCCTTGGTGGCTACACCTTC. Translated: CASSRQTGDTGLGGYTF.

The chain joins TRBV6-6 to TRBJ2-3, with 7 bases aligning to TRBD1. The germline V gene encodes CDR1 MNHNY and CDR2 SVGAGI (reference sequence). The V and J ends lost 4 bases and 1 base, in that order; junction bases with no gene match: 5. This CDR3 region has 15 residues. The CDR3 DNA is TGTGCCAGCAGTTTGGTCCAGGGGGGCACAGATACGCAGTATTTT. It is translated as CASSLVQGGTDTQYF.

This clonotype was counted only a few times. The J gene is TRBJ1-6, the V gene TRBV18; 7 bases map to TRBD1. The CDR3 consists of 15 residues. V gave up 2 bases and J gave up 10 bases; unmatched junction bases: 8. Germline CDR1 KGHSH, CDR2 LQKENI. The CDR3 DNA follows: TGTGCCAGCTCACCAGTCACAGGGGCGGAATCACCCCTCCACTTT. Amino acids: CASSPVTGAESPLHF.